These T cell receptor beta chains were read from a single sample in a study of blood T cell repertoires in COVID-19. Clones were sequenced by immunoSEQ multiplex PCR, and TCRdb holds only the in-frame ones, with some missing. Of some 500,000 clones in the sample, 70% to 90% were seen once. The sequencing input was peripheral blood. The receptor set was obtained from a woman in her 50s with COVID-19, enrolled during active disease. Each CDR3 is given with its conserved first and last residue. The D gene is left open where the match is weak. Rows give clone size only sometimes, using once, few, many, or a class for an expanded clone.

>.|TRBJ1-2|TRBV3-1/TRBV3-2|13|.
TGTGCCAGCAGCCAAAATGCGAACTATGGCTACACCTTC
CASSQNANYGYTF
>.|TRBJ1-1|TRBV11-2|16|.
TGTGCCAGCAGCCCCAGGGGACCCTCTACAGGCACTGAAGCTTTCTTT
CASSPRGPSTGTEAFF
>TRBD1|TRBJ1-5|TRBV6-5|15|.
TGTGCCAGCACTCGGCAGGGGGCAGGCAATCAGCCCCAGCATTTT
CASTRQGAGNQPQHF
>TRBD1|TRBJ2-2|TRBV30|17|few
TGTGCCTGGAGTTCGGACGACAGGGGCCGGGGCACCGGGGAGCTGTTTTTT
CAWSSDDRGRGTGELFF
>.|TRBJ2-2|TRBV2|13|few
TGTGCCAGCAGACTCACTACCACCGGGGAGCTGTTTTTT
CASRLTTTGELFF
>TRBD2|TRBJ2-1|TRBV19|14|.
TGTGCCTCCCAAGCGGGGGGGCCCTACAATGAGCAGTTCTTC
CASQAGGPYNEQFF
>TRBD1|TRBJ1-2|TRBV11-2|14|.
TGTGCCAGCAGCTCAGAGGGGGCGTCACATGGCTACACCTTC
CASSSEGASHGYTF
>.|TRBJ1-1|TRBV7-9|14|.
TGTGCCAGCAGCCTAATATCGGGGGGGACTGAAGCTTTCTTT
CASSLISGGTEAFF
>.|TRBJ1-4|TRBV10-3|14|once
TGTGCCATCAGTGAGGGGCAGGGTAATGAAAAACTGTTTTTT
CAISEGQGNEKLFF
>TRBD1|TRBJ1-5|TRBV7-6|14|.
TGTGCCAGCAGCTCAGGACAGGGCGGGCAGCCCCAGCATTTT
CASSSGQGGQPQHF
>TRBD2|TRBJ2-5|TRBV5-5|15|.
TGTGCCAGCAGCTTGGAGGGACTAGCGGGGGAGACCCAGTACTTC
CASSLEGLAGETQYF
>TRBD1|TRBJ1-4|TRBV28|14|.
TGTGCCAGCAGCATCCCTGGACAGGGAGAAAAACTGTTTTTT
CASSIPGQGEKLFF
>.|TRBJ2-7|TRBV5-4|15|.
TGTGCCAGCAGCTCCGAATCCGGGGACACCTACGAGCAGTACTTC
CASSSESGDTYEQYF
>.|TRBJ2-7|TRBV13|12|.
TGTGCCAGCAGCTCGCCCCAGCGGAACCAGTACTTC
CASSSPQRNQYF
>TRBD1|TRBJ2-1|TRBV7-3|14|.
TGTGCCAGCAGCTTACTAGTAGGGGGCTATGAGCAGTTCTTC
CASSLLVGGYEQFF
>.|TRBJ1-6|TRBV19|15|.
TGTGCCAGTACCCCGGGACAAACTGAATATTCACCCCTCCACTTT
CASTPGQTEYSPLHF
>.|TRBJ1-2|TRBV3-1/TRBV3-2|15|.
TGTGCCAGCAGCCAAGCGTCGAGCCCTAACTATGGCTACACCTTC
CASSQASSPNYGYTF
>.|TRBJ1-2|TRBV20-1|11|.
TGCAGTGCTTCGCGGGGCGCCGGCTACACCTTC
CSASRGAGYTF
>.|TRBJ1-2|TRBV30|13|.
TGTGCCTGGAGTGTACGGGGGGACGTCGGCTACACCTTC
CAWSVRGDVGYTF
>.|TRBJ1-2|TRBV2|13|.
TGTGCCAGCAGTGGGAACAGTAACTATGGCTACACCTTC
CASSGNSNYGYTF
>.|TRBJ1-4|TRBV30|14|.
TGTGCCTGGAATGGGGGGAGAACTAATGAAAAACTGTTTTTT
CAWNGGRTNEKLFF
>TRBD2|TRBJ2-2|TRBV9|18|.
TGTGCCAGCAGCGAGACTAGCGGGGGGGCACATAACACCGGGGAGCTGTTTTTT
CASSETSGGAHNTGELFF
>TRBD1|TRBJ1-2|TRBV2|17|.
TGTGCCAGCAGTGAAGGGGGGCCCTCGACAGGGAGACATGGCTACACCTTC
CASSEGGPSTGRHGYTF